Following are 26 T cell receptor beta chains from one sample sequenced in a study of tissue T cells after allogeneic stem cell transplantation. The method was immunoSEQ multiplex PCR; TCRdb's version includes in-frame clones alone and lacks a portion of them. The table includes thousands of clones, approximately 62% detected once. The material sequenced was gut tissue. Receptor source: a female BALB/c mouse in good health. Strain MHC haplotype: H2-d.

Of note for this clone: The genes and germline here are from mouse. The read comes to an end 1 residue before the CDR3 does, leaving the germline J gene to fill in the end. The rearrangement joins TRBV2 to TRBJ2-5; 12 nucleotides align to TRBD2. Germline assignment: CDR1 LGHNA and CDR2 YSYQKL. The V gene end was trimmed by 4 bases and the J gene end by 5 bases; junction bases not matched to a gene: 1. This CDR3 is built from 14 residues. The sequenced part of the CDR3 DNA is TGTGCCAGCAGCCGACTGGGGGGGCGAGACACCCAGTAC. Translating gives CASSRLGGRDTQY. The CDR3 reads in full as CASSRLGGRDTQYF. Variable domain in full (rest from reference TRBV2 and TRBJ2-5): DPKIIQKPKYLVAVTGSEKILICEQYLGHNAMYWYRQSAKKPLEFMFSYSYQKLMDNQTASSRFQPQSSKKNHLDLQITALKPDDSATYFCASSRLGGRDTQYFGPGTRLLVL.

Note on this clone: The genes are named according to mouse. The read halts 1 residue ahead of the CDR3 end, with the missing end drawn from the germline J gene. The chain joins TRBV17 to TRBJ2-5; D may be TRBD1 or TRBD2 (5 bases each). The CDR3 is made up of 13 amino acids. Germline lookup yields CDR1 MNHDT and CDR2 YYDKIL. With 1 base removed from V and 4 bases from J, the gap between germline ends came to 6 bases. The CDR3 loop is CASSRGGKDTQYF. Incomplete CDR3 DNA: TGTGCTAGCAGTAGAGGGGGGAAAGACACCCAGTAC.

This clone has more than one count but fewer than ten. The germline and genes are mouse ones. The read ends 1 residue before the CDR3 terminus; that terminus is restored from the germline J gene. This chain uses TRBV23 with TRBJ1-2; the D call of TRBD1 is as the table states it, not checked on the DNA. The CDR3 extends over 13 amino acids. Germline CDR1 is KGHTA and CDR2 is FQNQQP. The CDR3 sequence is CSSSHRGHSDYTF. Partial CDR3 DNA: TGCTCCAGCAGTCACAGGGGGCACTCCGACTACACC.

To note about this clone: Gene names refer to mouse genes. The missing CDR3 end, 1 residue past where the read stops, is filled in from the germline J gene. The chain uses TRBV20 and TRBJ2-1; 10 nucleotides line up with TRBD2. The V gene end was trimmed by 0 bases and the J gene end by 1 base; junction bases not matched to a gene: 0. CDR3 length: 15 amino acids. Per the germline V gene, CDR1 is GFQATS and CDR2 is STVNSAI. CDR3 sequence: CGARDWGGNYAEQFF. Incomplete CDR3 DNA: TGTGGTGCTAGGGACTGGGGGGGCAACTATGCTGAGCAGTTC.

In regard to this clone: The gene names here belong to mouse. The CDR3 is cut off 1 residue early in the read; its end comes from the germline J gene. V usage is TRBV1 and J usage is TRBJ2-2; 8 bases match TRBD1. Germline V gene data show CDR1 as NSQYPW and CDR2 as LRSPGD (reference sequence). V shed 4 bases and J 0 bases; nucleotides not matched to a gene: 1. The CDR3 consists of 15 residues. Incomplete CDR3 DNA: TGCACCTGCAGTGAGGACAGGGCAAACACCGGGCAGCTCTAC. This gives the protein CTCSEDRANTGQLY. The full CDR3 is CTCSEDRANTGQLYF.

As concerns this clone: The listed genes are named as in mouse. The read terminates 1 residue before the CDR3 end, so the remaining end is supplied by the germline J gene. This rearrangement joins TRBV14 to TRBJ2-5, with D hard to call. The V gene's germline CDR1 is SGHDT and CDR2 FRDEAV. V lost 1 base and J lost 2, with 5 bases in between. This CDR3 is 13 amino acids long. The sequenced CDR3 bases are TGTGCCAGCAGTTTCAGGGCCCAAGACACCCAGTAC. It codes for CASSFRAQDTQY. The whole CDR3 sequence reads CASSFRAQDTQYF.

Remarks on this clone: Mouse names are used for the genes. The sequenced CDR3 bases are TGCACCTGCAGTGCAGATACACAGAACTATGCTGAGCAGTTC. This gives the protein CTCSADTQNYAEQF. The CDR3 in full is CTCSADTQNYAEQFF. J is TRBJ2-1 and V is TRBV1; D not certain. The CDR3 end lies 1 residue beyond the end of the read and is filled in from the germline J gene. V lost 0 bases to trimming and J lost 1 base, with 7 bases between them. The germline V gene has CDR1 NSQYPW and CDR2 LRSPGD (reference sequence). The CDR3 runs 15 residues.

This clone was recorded a few times. Gene names and germline refer to mouse. The read stops 1 residue short of the end of the CDR3; the missing end is completed from the germline J gene. V is TRBV20 and J is TRBJ2-5, with D perhaps assigned TRBD1 or TRBD2 (5 bases each). This CDR3 has 14 residues. CDR1 GFQATS and CDR2 STVNSAI come from the germline V gene. The V gene lost 1 base and the J gene lost 3 bases, with 11 bases spanning the gap. CDR3 sequence: CGARVVGRQDTQYF. The CDR3 DNA, read in part, is TGTGGTGCTAGGGTAGTGGGACGTCAAGACACCCAGTAC.

Details on this clone: Gene names follow the mouse nomenclature. The read halts 1 residue ahead of the CDR3 end, with the missing end drawn from the germline J gene. The chain recombines TRBV29 with TRBJ2-7; TRBD2 aligns across 8 bases. Per germline, CDR1 MSHET and CDR2 SYDVDS. This CDR3 contains 13 residues. Trimming at V came to 10 bases and at J to 0 bases, leaving 5 bases not matched to a gene. CDR3 amino acids: CAIPLGDSYEQYF. CDR3 DNA, as far as it was read: TGTGCTATCCCACTGGGGGACTCCTATGAACAGTAC.

Worth noting for this clone: Germline and genes: mouse. The read comes to an end 1 residue before the CDR3 does, leaving the germline J gene to fill in the end. The chain recombines TRBV5 with TRBJ1-5, with D tentatively TRBD1 (6 bases). Germline loops: CDR1 LGHNA, CDR2 YNLKQL (reference sequence). V shed 0 bases and J shed 7 bases, with 13 bases lying between them. CDR3 length: 15 residues. The sequenced part of the CDR3 DNA is TGTGCCAGCAGCCAAGATCGAGGCAGGGGTCAGGCTCCGCTT. This codes for CASSQDRGRGQAPL. The CDR3, in full, reads CASSQDRGRGQAPLF.

A few counts support this clone. Gene and germline names: mouse. The CDR3 goes on 1 residue after the read ends, and that part is filled in from the germline J gene. The J gene is TRBJ2-1, the V gene TRBV4; the match to TRBD1 covers 9 bases. Trimming removed 7 bases from V and 1 base from J; junction bases left unmatched: 2. Looked up from germline, CDR1 is LGHDT and CDR2 is YNNKQL (reference sequence). The CDR3 sequence is 14 residues long. Incomplete CDR3 DNA: TGTGCCAGCACCGGGACAGGGAACTATGCTGAGCAGTTC. Translating gives CASTGTGNYAEQF. The full-length CDR3 reads as CASTGTGNYAEQFF.

For this clone: The gene symbols are mouse symbols. Read data end 1 residue before the CDR3 end; the end is taken from the germline J gene. The chain employs TRBV2 and TRBJ2-5, with 12 bases identical to TRBD2. Germline CDR1 reads LGHNA; CDR2 reads YSYQKL. This CDR3 comprises 14 residues. The V and J ends lost 3 bases and 7 bases, in that order; junction bases with no gene match: 2. The sequenced part of the CDR3 DNA is TGTGCCAGCAGCCAGGGGACTGGGGGGAACACCCAGTAC. This encodes CASSQGTGGNTQY. The CDR3, in full, reads CASSQGTGGNTQYF.

Concerning this clone: Genes and germline come from the mouse. The CDR3 region is CASSIAGGYYAEQFF. Incomplete CDR3 DNA: TGTGCCAGCAGTATAGCAGGGGGCTACTATGCTGAGCAGTTC. This chain links TRBV19 with TRBJ2-1; 8 bases fit TRBD1. The read finishes 1 residue shy of the CDR3 end, and the germline J gene is used to complete it. This CDR3 contains 15 residues. Trimming removed 0 bases from V and 2 bases from J; junction bases left unmatched: 1. Germline V lookup: CDR1 FNHDT, CDR2 SITEND (reference sequence).

There are a few counts of this clone. Genes and germline come from the mouse. The missing CDR3 end, 1 residue past where the read stops, is filled in from the germline J gene. The chain couples TRBV24 to TRBJ2-3; possibly TRBD1 for D (5 bases). Per the germline V gene, CDR1 is KGHTA and CDR2 is FRNEEI. V was cut by 0 bases and J by 2 bases, with 12 bases left in between. The CDR3 runs to 16 residues. CDR3: CASSLYILRDAETLYF. CDR3 DNA, as far as it was read: TGTGCCAGCAGTCTGTATATCCTCAGGGATGCAGAAACGCTGTAT.

Remarks on this clone: Germline and genes here are mouse. The read ends 1 residue before the CDR3 terminus; that terminus is restored from the germline J gene. The genes are TRBV1 and TRBJ2-7; 8 nucleotides align to TRBD2. With 0 bases clipped from V and 4 bases from J, the junction kept 5 bases outside the gene matches. Per the germline V gene, CDR1 is NSQYPW and CDR2 is LRSPGD (reference sequence). This CDR3 spans 15 amino acids. The covered CDR3 bases are TGCACCTGCAGTGCAGATCGAACTGGGGGTTATGAACAGTAC. Its protein product is CTCSADRTGGYEQY. The whole CDR3 protein is CTCSADRTGGYEQYF.

This clone was picked up a small number of times. The genes are named according to mouse. The read is 1 residue too short to cover the CDR3 end, so that end is filled in from the germline J gene. The V and J genes are TRBV22 and TRBJ1-4. TRBV22 counts as a pseudogene. This CDR3 region has 15 residues. The DNA read from the CDR3 is TGTGCCAGCAGTTGTAGGACCCATACCAACGAAAGATTATTT. This sequence encodes CASSCRTHTNERLF. The full CDR3 reads CASSCRTHTNERLFF.

Remarks on this clone: Mouse gene names apply. The DNA ends 1 residue before the CDR3 does, and the rest of the CDR3 is filled in from the germline J gene. The J gene is TRBJ2-4, the V gene TRBV13-2, with TRBD1 identical over 8 bases. Unmatched junction bases numbered 5, after V lost 2 bases and J lost 0 bases. This CDR3 contains 16 residues. Germline V gives CDR1 NNHNN, CDR2 SYGAGS (reference sequence). Here the CDR3 reads CASGDLRTGSQNTLYF. The CDR3 DNA, read in part, is TGTGCCAGCGGTGACCTCCGGACAGGGAGTCAAAACACCTTGTAC.

Turning to this clone: Gene names denote mouse genes. The CDR3 goes on 1 residue after the read ends, and that part is filled in from the germline J gene. Other DNA sequences in this specimen translate into the identical CDR3. The rearrangement uses TRBV5 and TRBJ1-5; TRBD1 is a possible D gene (5 bases). CDR3 length: 12 residues. From germline, CDR1 is LGHNA and CDR2 YNLKQL (reference sequence). Trimming removed 4 bases from V and 11 bases from J, with 12 bases in between. The covered CDR3 bases are TGTGCCAGCAGCCTCACGGGGGAGACTCCGCTT. This sequence encodes CASSLTGETPL. In full, the CDR3 reads CASSLTGETPLF.

For this clone: The genes and germline here are from mouse. The sequenced fragment ends 1 residue before the CDR3 boundary, so the rest is inferred from the germline J gene. V gene TRBV13-3 combines with J gene TRBJ2-3, with 7 nucleotides matching TRBD2. Germline V gene lookup returns CDR1 NNHDY and CDR2 SYVADS. The CDR3 length is 15 residues. The junction had 6 bases not matched to a gene; V was cut back by 4 bases and J by 1 base. This chain's CDR3 is CASSTGVRGAETLYF. The DNA read from the CDR3 is TGTGCCAGCAGTACTGGGGTAAGGGGTGCAGAAACGCTGTAT.

Comment on this clone: Each gene name is a mouse one. Incomplete CDR3 DNA: TGTGCCAGCAGTATTTCTGGGGGAAGTCAAAACACCTTGTAC. It is translated as CASSISGGSQNTLY. The whole CDR3 is CASSISGGSQNTLYF. The chain employs TRBV19 and TRBJ2-4; 7 positions agree with TRBD2. The DNA ends 1 residue before the CDR3 does, and the rest of the CDR3 is filled in from the germline J gene. Per germline, CDR1 FNHDT and CDR2 SITEND (reference sequence). Unmatched junction bases numbered 3, after V lost 2 bases and J lost 0 bases. The CDR3 extends over 15 amino acids.

This clone appeared a few times. Mouse germline and gene names are used. Read sequence stops 1 residue before the CDR3 end, and the germline J gene provides the missing end. The chain uses TRBV19 and TRBJ1-4, with 10 positions matching TRBD1. The germline V gene has CDR1 FNHDT and CDR2 SITEND (reference sequence). The CDR3 spans 17 residues. V lost 4 bases to trimming and J lost 3 bases; unmatched junction nucleotides: 9. CDR3 protein: CASSPGDRGSANERLFF. CDR3 DNA, as far as it was read: TGTGCCAGCAGTCCCGGGGACAGGGGATCGGCCAACGAAAGATTATTT.

As to this clone: Gene and germline names: mouse. The read is 1 residue too short to cover the CDR3 end, so that end is filled in from the germline J gene. This chain links TRBV13-3 with TRBJ2-4, with a weak D call TRBD1 (7 bases). The CDR3 is made up of 16 amino acids. The germline V gene encodes CDR1 NNHDY and CDR2 SYVADS. With 0 bases removed from V and 1 base from J, the gap between germline ends came to 12 bases. The sequenced part of the CDR3 DNA is TGTGCCAGCAGTGATGCGAGGGGGCGGGGTCAAAACACCTTGTAC. Its protein is CASSDARGRGQNTLY. The whole CDR3 reads CASSDARGRGQNTLYF.

As concerns this clone: Genes here carry mouse names. The read ends 1 residue shy of where the CDR3 ends; the end is completed using the germline J gene. V is TRBV2 and J is TRBJ1-6; 8 nucleotides align to TRBD1. TRBJ1-6 is flagged as an ORF with uncertain function. CDR3 length: 16 residues. Germline V gene lookup returns CDR1 LGHNA and CDR2 YSYQKL. V shed 3 bases, J shed 0 bases, and the junction held 1 base outside the gene matches. This CDR3 reads CASSQTGVSYNSPLYF. Incomplete CDR3 DNA: TGTGCCAGCAGCCAGACAGGGGTTTCCTATAATTCGCCCCTCTAC.

A remark on this clone: Mouse gene names and germline throughout. The CDR3 end is not reached by the read, which stops 1 residue before it; the germline J gene fills it in. This chain uses TRBV1 with TRBJ1-4; 8 positions match TRBD1. CDR1 is NSQYPW, CDR2 LRSPGD, per germline (reference sequence). The ends lost 1 base at V and 0 bases at J; junction bases unmatched: 1. This CDR3 spans 16 amino acids. The chain's CDR3 is CTCSAGTGLSNERLFF. The part of the CDR3 DNA that was read is TGCACCTGCAGTGCAGGGACAGGGCTTTCCAACGAAAGATTATTT.

About this clone: The gene symbols are mouse symbols. Sequencing ends 1 residue short of the CDR3 end; the germline J gene provides the rest. This chain connects TRBV4 to TRBJ2-1; 12 bases align to TRBD2. The CDR3 extends over 15 amino acids. The ends lost 4 bases at V and 6 bases at J; junction bases unmatched: 4. CDR1 and CDR2 (germline): LGHDT, YNNKQL (reference sequence). Here the CDR3 reads CASSSGLGGFAEQFF. The covered CDR3 bases are TGTGCCAGCAGCTCGGGACTGGGGGGATTTGCTGAGCAGTTC.

On this clone: Any gene name here is a mouse gene name. The read halts 1 residue ahead of the CDR3 end, with the missing end drawn from the germline J gene. This sequence joins TRBV24 and TRBJ2-1; tentatively, D is TRBD2 (6 bases). The V gene's germline CDR1 is KGHTA and CDR2 FRNEEI. This CDR3 has 14 residues. Trimming removed 1 base at V and 4 bases at J, with 8 bases between. CDR3 bases read: TGTGCCAGCAGTCTGTCGGGGGGTTATGCTGAGCAGTTC. Its translation: CASSLSGGYAEQF. The whole CDR3 region reads CASSLSGGYAEQFF.